The rows below give T cell receptor beta chains drawn from one sample of a study of blood T cell repertoires in COVID-19. Produced via immunoSEQ multiplex PCR; TCRdb's table is partial and in-frame only. The sample shows 250,000 to 300,000 clones, about 85% of them seen only once. The specimen sequenced was peripheral blood. These TCRs come from a woman aged 45-59 years who had recovered from COVID-19. Each CDR3 is given with its conserved first and last residue. Each record gives: V gene, clone size, J gene, D gene, CDR3 DNA, CDR3 protein. A D gene is named only where the DNA matches it firmly. The size of a clone is reported for some rows only, either as once, few or many, or as a class for expanded clones.

TRBV4-2,.,TRBJ1-2,.,TGTGCCAGCAGCCAAGATTTCGATGCGGGACTGAGCCTCTATGGCTACACCTTC,CASSQDFDAGLSLYGYTF
TRBV6-5,.,TRBJ2-5,TRBD2,TGTGCCAGCAGTCTGACTAGCGGGAGCCAAGAGACCCAGTACTTC,CASSLTSGSQETQYF
TRBV6-5,.,TRBJ2-7,TRBD1,TGTGCCAGCAGCCGGGACAGTCTCTCCTACGAGCAGTACTTC,CASSRDSLSYEQYF
TRBV4-1,.,TRBJ2-7,TRBD1,TGCGCCAGCAGCCAAGGTTTGGCAGAGACAGGGGGCTACGAGCAGTACTTC,CASSQGLAETGGYEQYF
TRBV24-1,.,TRBJ2-4,.,TGTGCCACCGGCAGCAAAAACATTCAGTACTTC,CATGSKNIQYF
TRBV9,.,TRBJ1-2,.,TGTGCCAGCAGCTCCTCTCCCCCCCATGGCTACACCTTC,CASSSSPPHGYTF
TRBV6-2/TRBV6-3,.,TRBJ1-3,TRBD1,TGTGCCAGCAGTGGCCCACAGGGGGTCTCTGGAAACACCATATATTTT,CASSGPQGVSGNTIYF
TRBV6-2/TRBV6-3,.,TRBJ2-1,.,TGTGCCAGCAGTTACCCGGGGCAGGGGTCCTACAATGAGCAGTTCTTC,CASSYPGQGSYNEQFF
TRBV10-3,.,TRBJ2-5,.,TGTGCCATCAGTCGACAGGAGCAAGAGACCCAGTACTTC,CAISRQEQETQYF
TRBV5-1,.,TRBJ1-1,TRBD1,TGCGCCAGCAGCTTGGGCCCGGGACAGGGGGCATACACTGAAGCTTTCTTT,CASSLGPGQGAYTEAFF
TRBV4-2,.,TRBJ1-2,.,TGTGCCAGCAGCCAAGGGGGCCCGACGGGCTATGGCTACACCTTC,CASSQGGPTGYGYTF
TRBV28,.,TRBJ1-2,.,TGTGCCAGCAGCCTCCCGTCCAGGTTGTATGGCTACACCTTC,CASSLPSRLYGYTF
TRBV7-2,.,TRBJ2-1,.,TGTGCCAGCAGCTTAATGCGACAAACAACCCCATCCTACAATGAGCAGTTCTTC,CASSLMRQTTPSYNEQFF
TRBV20-1,.,TRBJ1-1,TRBD1,TGCAGTGCTAGTGCGAGACAGGGGAGCACTGAAGCTTTCTTT,CSASARQGSTEAFF
TRBV27,.,TRBJ1-5,.,TGTGCCAGCAGTCTCCGACAGGCAGATCAGCCCCAGCATTTT,CASSLRQADQPQHF
TRBV9,.,TRBJ1-1,TRBD1,TGTGCCAGCAGCGTCGGGACAGGGCCTATGAACACTGAAGCTTTCTTT,CASSVGTGPMNTEAFF
TRBV7-3,.,TRBJ2-1,.,TGTGCCAGCAGCTTAAGGGCGGGGGCTGAGTCCTACAATGAGCAGTTCTTC,CASSLRAGAESYNEQFF
TRBV4-2,.,TRBJ2-7,TRBD1,TGTGCCAGCAGCCAAGATCAGGGGGAAAGCTCCTACGAGCAGTACTTC,CASSQDQGESSYEQYF
TRBV4-2,few,TRBJ1-2,.,TGTGCCAGCAGCTCTCCTTCAGGGCGCTATGGCTACACCTTC,CASSSPSGRYGYTF
TRBV30,.,TRBJ1-6,.,TGTGCCTGGAGGGGAGTTAATTCACCCCTCCACTTT,CAWRGVNSPLHF
TRBV30,.,TRBJ2-5,.,TGTGCCTGGACGTCGGACCCAGGCGGGGAGACCCAGTACTTC,CAWTSDPGGETQYF
TRBV27,.,TRBJ1-1,.,TGTGCCAGCAGTTTATATGCAGGGCCAGCCAACACTGAAGCTTTCTTT,CASSLYAGPANTEAFF
TRBV30,.,TRBJ1-2,.,TGTGCCTGGAGTGTTCTCTATGGCTACACCTTC,CAWSVLYGYTF
TRBV28,.,TRBJ1-4,.,TGTGCCAGCACCCCTGTAGGGGGGGGCGGGGAAAAACTGTTTTTT,CASTPVGGGGEKLFF
TRBV19,.,TRBJ1-2,.,TGTGCCAGTACCAATACAGGGACGCGCTATGGCTACACCTTC,CASTNTGTRYGYTF
TRBV27,.,TRBJ1-5,TRBD1,TGTGCCAGCAGTGCCATTACAGGGGGCCTGACGTCTTTTGGCAATCAGCCCCAGCATTTT,CASSAITGGLTSFGNQPQHF
TRBV6-2/TRBV6-3,.,TRBJ2-3,TRBD1,TGTGCCAGCAGTCCGGACAGGGGAACAGATACGCAGTATTTT,CASSPDRGTDTQYF
TRBV6-2/TRBV6-3,.,TRBJ1-3,TRBD1,TGTGCCAGCAGTTACGCGGGACGTCTCAGGGGGTCTGGAAACACCATATATTTT,CASSYAGRLRGSGNTIYF
TRBV5-1,.,TRBJ2-5,TRBD2,TGCGCCAGCAGCTTTGGCAGGAGCGGGACGGAGACCCAGTACTTC,CASSFGRSGTETQYF
TRBV7-3,few,TRBJ2-1,TRBD1,TGTGCCAGCAGCTTAATGGGACAGGGTCACATCGGCAATGAGCAGTTCTTC,CASSLMGQGHIGNEQFF
TRBV27,.,TRBJ2-1,.,TGTGCCAGCAGCACAGCAAGGTACAATGAGCAGTTCTTC,CASSTARYNEQFF
TRBV5-1,.,TRBJ2-7,TRBD1,TGCGCCAGCAGCTACGGGACAGGGTTCTCCTACGAGCAGTACTTC,CASSYGTGFSYEQYF
TRBV11-2,.,TRBJ1-4,.,TGTGCCAGCAGCTTGGGCAGGGGAAATGAAAAACTGTTTTTT,CASSLGRGNEKLFF
TRBV6-5,.,TRBJ2-5,TRBD2,TGTGCCAGCAGTTACGGGGGTAGCGGGAGTGAGACCCAGTACTTC,CASSYGGSGSETQYF
TRBV14,.,TRBJ1-6,TRBD1,TGTGCCAGCAGCCCCCGGACAGGCTCTCATTCACCCCTCCACTTT,CASSPRTGSHSPLHF
TRBV6-5,.,TRBJ2-7,TRBD2,TGTGCCAGCAGTCTAAGCGGGAGGACCCTCTACGAGCAGTACTTC,CASSLSGRTLYEQYF
TRBV10-3,.,TRBJ1-1,TRBD1,TGTGCCATCAGTTCGACCGACAGGGGGATTTTAGAAGCTTTCTTT,CAISSTDRGILEAFF
TRBV3-1/TRBV3-2,once,TRBJ2-7,.,TGTGCCAGCAGCCAAGAGGGCAGGGCGAAACTAGAGCAGTACTTC,CASSQEGRAKLEQYF
TRBV6-1,.,TRBJ2-3,.,TGTGCCAGCAGTGTTAATCTCCAGGGTATTTGGGCAGATACGCAGTATTTT,CASSVNLQGIWADTQYF
TRBV9,.,TRBJ1-1,.,TGTGCCAGCAGCGGACAGGTGGGAGCTTTCTTT,CASSGQVGAFF
TRBV28,.,TRBJ2-4,.,TGTGCCAGCAGTTTCGGTGACATTCAGTACTTC,CASSFGDIQYF
TRBV27,.,TRBJ1-2,.,TGTGCCAGCAGTCCCGCTCAGCGGTCCTATGGCTACACCTTC,CASSPAQRSYGYTF
TRBV2,.,TRBJ2-3,.,TGTGCCAGCAGTGGGTCATACACCCTCTCCACAGATACGCAGTATTTT,CASSGSYTLSTDTQYF
TRBV28,.,TRBJ1-5,TRBD1,TGTGCCAGCAGTTTCTCTTCAGGGGGCAGTCAGCCCCAGCATTTT,CASSFSSGGSQPQHF
TRBV7-6,.,TRBJ2-5,TRBD2,TGTGCCAGCAGCTTAGACGTGGGGGGACTAGCGGGACCCGAGACCCAGTACTTC,CASSLDVGGLAGPETQYF
TRBV28,.,TRBJ2-1,TRBD2,TGTGCCAGCAGGGAGCGGGAGACATACAATGAGCAGTTCTTC,CASRERETYNEQFF
TRBV15,.,TRBJ2-7,TRBD1,TGTGCCACCAGTAAAGAGAGGGGGCCCCTCTACGAGCAGTACTTC,CATSKERGPLYEQYF
TRBV5-6,.,TRBJ2-6,.,TGTGCCAGCAGCCGCCAGGGGAACTCTGGGGCCAACGTCCTGACTTTC,CASSRQGNSGANVLTF
TRBV6-5,.,TRBJ2-7,TRBD1,TGTGCCAGCAGTTATGGCCCCGGGACAGGCTACGAGCAGTACTTC,CASSYGPGTGYEQYF
TRBV6-6,.,TRBJ2-7,.,TGTGCCAGCGGATACTCGGAGCACGGGAACGAGCAGTACTTC,CASGYSEHGNEQYF
TRBV7-6,.,TRBJ1-5,.,TGTGCCAGCAGCTTAATTCCGGGAAACCACACAACTAGCAATCAGCCCCAGCATTTT,CASSLIPGNHTTSNQPQHF
TRBV7-9,.,TRBJ2-5,TRBD2,TGTGCCTACGATGTCCTAGCGGGGGGGAACAAAGAGACCCAGTACTTC,CAYDVLAGGNKETQYF
TRBV30,.,TRBJ1-1,.,TGTGCGAGGCAGGGGAGCACTGAAGCTTTCTTT,CARQGSTEAFF
TRBV27,.,TRBJ1-2,.,TGTGCCAGCAGTTTATCTCGGGGGGCCGGTGGCTACACCTTC,CASSLSRGAGGYTF
TRBV5-1,.,TRBJ2-3,.,TGCGCCAGCAGCTTGAGAGGTAGCGCGGTAGCAGATACGCAGTATTTT,CASSLRGSAVADTQYF
TRBV6-6,.,TRBJ2-2,.,TGTGCCAGCATCCCGGGATGGACCGGGGAGCTGTTTTTT,CASIPGWTGELFF
TRBV28,.,TRBJ2-2,.,TGTGCCAGCCTCGAATCCCGGGGTAATAGGAACACCGGGGAGCTGTTTTTT,CASLESRGNRNTGELFF
TRBV25-1,.,TRBJ2-1,TRBD2,TGTGCCAGCAGGACTAGCGGTACCAATGAGCAGTTCTTC,CASRTSGTNEQFF
TRBV28,.,TRBJ2-7,TRBD1,TGTGCCAGCAGTTTCGCGGACAGGGGCTACGAGCAGTACTTC,CASSFADRGYEQYF